This is a list of T cell receptor beta chains from one sample in a study of blood T cells in healthy people across ages. TCRdb redid the calling of the 5' RACE reads with MiXCR, one entry per CDR3 protein. The sample contains roughly 1.7 million distinct CDR3 sequences, 34% of which appear only once. The sample comprised blood. The receptors stem from a woman aged 25 to 39 in good health. CDR3s include the opening cysteine and the closing phenylalanine or tryptophan. The order of the fields is J gene, clone size, D gene, V gene, CDR3 protein. The D gene is left open where the match is weak. Size tells how often a clone was seen (once, few, many) or the class of an expanded clone, and some rows leave it out.

TRBJ2-2 few - TRBV10-1 CARIPKAEGNTGELFF
TRBJ2-5 - TRBD2 TRBV7-9 CASSRPGGEETQYF
TRBJ2-5 - - TRBV7-8 CASSNTDRRETQYF
TRBJ1-2 - TRBD1 TRBV6-1 CASSELVTGVYGYTF
TRBJ1-1 - - TRBV4-1 CASSQERSYVNTEAFF
TRBJ1-2 - - TRBV20-1 CSASTRAGYTF
TRBJ1-5 - - TRBV2 CASSEDGVPNQPQHF
TRBJ2-2 - - TRBV7-3 CATSLTRDSSLTGELFF
TRBJ1-1 - - TRBV12-3/TRBV12-4 CASSLVGPMSTEAFF
TRBJ1-5 few TRBD1 TRBV10-3 CAISESPQGADSNQPQHF
TRBJ2-6 few - TRBV6-1 CASLRGSGANVLTF
TRBJ2-3 - TRBD2 TRBV20-1 CSAVAGLSTDTQYF
TRBJ2-4 - TRBD1 TRBV20-1 CSAPSGTGGLTKNIQYF
TRBJ2-5 - - TRBV2 CASSVPYQETQYF
TRBJ2-1 - TRBD2 TRBV4-1 CANSPGLAGGNEQFF
TRBJ2-7 few - TRBV7-9 CASSSGDLYEQYF
TRBJ1-2 - - TRBV4-1 CASSQTSQQHYGYTF
TRBJ1-5 - - TRBV6-6 CASSPGLAPQHF
TRBJ2-7 - TRBD2 TRBV27 CASSLTGLAGAEQYF
TRBJ2-7 few - TRBV12-3/TRBV12-4 CATPGAAGAGEQYF
TRBJ1-2 - TRBD1 TRBV27 CASSLIRDSGGYTF
TRBJ2-7 few - TRBV10-3 CAISEASDYEQYF
TRBJ2-1 - - TRBV7-9 CASTGKGSCNEQFF
TRBJ2-5 few TRBD1 TRBV20-1 CSARPDETGHQETQYF
TRBJ2-2 - TRBD1 TRBV6-1 CASRDRGRTGELFF
TRBJ1-2 few - TRBV12-3/TRBV12-4 CASSFPGQFYGYTF
TRBJ2-4 few - TRBV3-1 CASSPRTTLAKNIQYF
TRBJ1-1 - TRBD1 TRBV4-1 CASSHSQGLRTEAFF
TRBJ1-2 - - TRBV4-1 CASSHGRPGGYGYTF
TRBJ2-7 few TRBD1 TRBV10-3 CAISAGGTGVEQYF
TRBJ2-7 few - TRBV20-1 CSARGDTSYEQYF
TRBJ1-2 - - TRBV7-2 CASSYWYTF
TRBJ2-3 few TRBD2 TRBV6-5 CASSYRRLAGEEDTQYF
TRBJ1-2 - - TRBV2 CASSGNRVNYGYTF
TRBJ2-3 - - TRBV2 CASVTSSYGTDTQYF
TRBJ2-7 - TRBD2 TRBV10-3 CAIGSGSWYEQYF
TRBJ2-7 - - TRBV7-8 CASSSYTNSYEQYF
TRBJ2-5 few - TRBV7-3 CASSPTSGALETQYF
TRBJ2-1 few TRBD2 TRBV5-1 CASSLGLADGNEQFF
TRBJ1-2 - - TRBV7-9 CASSLGYRVGTYGYTF
TRBJ2-5 many - TRBV5-6 CASSFSSLGETQYF
TRBJ2-3 - - TRBV20-1 CSASRLVVTDTQYF
TRBJ1-1 - - TRBV6-1 CASSGDDLCSFF
TRBJ1-6 - - TRBV7-9 CASSSPIGGFYNSPLHF
TRBJ2-7 few - TRBV7-9 CASSAPGLRYEQYF
TRBJ1-2 - TRBD1 TRBV20-1 CSAIDRGYGYTF
TRBJ2-3 - - TRBV7-9 CASSFGRQGPDTQYF
TRBJ2-5 many - TRBV11-2 CASSLEPPGTQYF
TRBJ2-1 few - TRBV11-2 CASSLGSGSEQFF
TRBJ2-7 - - TRBV9 CASSLEGAGKGEQYF
TRBJ2-3 - TRBD2 TRBV7-2 CASSLRAGEPDMQYF
TRBJ2-6 - - TRBV5-1 CASSLQPSGANVLTF
TRBJ2-1 - - TRBV9 CASSVADGVKNEQFF
TRBJ2-2 - TRBD1 TRBV4-2 CASSQRAQGAETGELFF
TRBJ2-3 - - TRBV7-9 CASSLALKTTDTQYF